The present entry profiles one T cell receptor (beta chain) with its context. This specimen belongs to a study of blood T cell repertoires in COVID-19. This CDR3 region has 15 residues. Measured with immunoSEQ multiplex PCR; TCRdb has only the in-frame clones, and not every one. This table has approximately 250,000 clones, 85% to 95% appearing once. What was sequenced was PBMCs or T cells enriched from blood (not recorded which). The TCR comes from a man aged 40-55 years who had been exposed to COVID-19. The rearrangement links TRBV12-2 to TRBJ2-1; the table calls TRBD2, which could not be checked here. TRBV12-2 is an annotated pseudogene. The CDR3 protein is CASRLMGLADNEQFF. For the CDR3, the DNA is TGTGCAAGTCGCTTAATGGGACTAGCGGACAATGAGCAGTTCTTC.